A selection of T cell receptor beta chains follows, all from one sample in a study of T cells in localized non-small cell lung cancer. Generated by immunoSEQ multiplex PCR, the TCRdb table keeps only in-frame clones and is missing some. The table shows 35,000 to 45,000 clones, with 88% occurring only once. Sequenced material: peripheral blood, taken before any cancer treatment. These receptors were obtained from a female donor aged 60 or older with stage I squamous cell lung carcinoma. The CDR3 runs from the conserved cysteine through the conserved F or W.

v_gene: TRBV6-1; len: 13; j_gene: TRBJ1-5; CDR3aa: CASSAGGNQPQHF
v_gene: TRBV5-1; len: 14; j_gene: TRBJ2-5; CDR3aa: CASSSPTGQETQYF
v_gene: TRBV9; len: 15; j_gene: TRBJ1-5; CDR3aa: CASSVDGALGQPQHF
v_gene: TRBV18; len: 15; j_gene: TRBJ2-1; CDR3aa: CASSIAGGLGNEQFF
v_gene: TRBV27; len: 18; j_gene: TRBJ1-3; CDR3aa: CASSQPGQVLLSGNTIYF
v_gene: TRBV19; len: 17; j_gene: TRBJ1-5; CDR3aa: CASSPGAGGADNQPQHF
v_gene: TRBV29-1; len: 12; j_gene: TRBJ2-1; CDR3aa: CSVEARVNEQFF
v_gene: TRBV6-6; len: 12; j_gene: TRBJ1-2; CDR3aa: CASSPGGYGYTF
v_gene: TRBV13; len: 15; j_gene: TRBJ1-4; CDR3aa: CASSPTGQVNEKLFF
v_gene: TRBV7-3; len: 14; j_gene: TRBJ2-5; CDR3aa: CASSSGLSRGTQYF
v_gene: TRBV28; len: 15; j_gene: TRBJ1-5; CDR3aa: CASGRGGSHNQPQHF
v_gene: TRBV18; len: 13; j_gene: TRBJ2-5; CDR3aa: CASSPQRGETQYF
v_gene: TRBV19; len: 14; j_gene: TRBJ2-1; CDR3aa: CASSRQRGINEQFF
v_gene: TRBV6-1; len: 18; j_gene: TRBJ2-6; CDR3aa: CASSGGFVAQAGANVLTF
v_gene: TRBV27; len: 12; j_gene: TRBJ2-2; CDR3aa: CASSLRTGELFF
v_gene: TRBV7-9; len: 12; j_gene: TRBJ2-7; CDR3aa: CASSLDRGEQYF
v_gene: TRBV7-6; len: 14; j_gene: TRBJ2-1; CDR3aa: CASSPSGSGINQFF
v_gene: TRBV10-3; len: 11; j_gene: TRBJ2-7; CDR3aa: CAIKDFNEQYF
v_gene: TRBV5-4; len: 13; j_gene: TRBJ2-1; CDR3aa: CASSLPRDNEQFF
v_gene: TRBV29-1; len: 14; j_gene: TRBJ2-5; CDR3aa: CSVSRDRGWETQYF
v_gene: TRBV28; len: 16; j_gene: TRBJ2-1; CDR3aa: CASSPTSGSRYNEQFF
v_gene: TRBV30; len: 14; j_gene: TRBJ2-3; CDR3aa: CAWSVYRSTDTQYF
v_gene: TRBV6-5; len: 14; j_gene: TRBJ1-5; CDR3aa: CASSVADSNQPQHF
v_gene: TRBV27; len: 15; j_gene: TRBJ1-5; CDR3aa: CASSLQKGANQPQHF
v_gene: TRBV5-1; len: 15; j_gene: TRBJ2-1; CDR3aa: CASSSASGVVNEQFF
v_gene: TRBV4-3; len: 15; j_gene: TRBJ1-4; CDR3aa: CASSPTGGSNEKLFF
v_gene: TRBV6-1; len: 13; j_gene: TRBJ1-2; CDR3aa: CASSRDQGWGYTF
v_gene: TRBV7-3; len: 15; j_gene: TRBJ2-1; CDR3aa: CASSPTSGGRDEQFF
v_gene: TRBV29-1; len: 13; j_gene: TRBJ2-3; CDR3aa: CSVDARITDTQYF
v_gene: TRBV19; len: 14; j_gene: TRBJ2-7; CDR3aa: CASSMQRDLYEQYF
v_gene: TRBV9; len: 15; j_gene: TRBJ2-3; CDR3aa: CASSPRGAGVDTQYF
v_gene: TRBV4-1; len: 16; j_gene: TRBJ2-1; CDR3aa: CASSQVRLLVYNEQFF
v_gene: TRBV6-5; len: 14; j_gene: TRBJ1-1; CDR3aa: CATVRGALNTEAFF
v_gene: TRBV10-3; len: 14; j_gene: TRBJ2-2; CDR3aa: CAISESVSPGELFF
v_gene: TRBV25-1; len: 15; j_gene: TRBJ2-7; CDR3aa: CASRGPGLWTGEQYF
v_gene: TRBV5-4; len: 17; j_gene: TRBJ2-7; CDR3aa: CASSLASGGVLVGEQYF
v_gene: TRBV10-3; len: 14; j_gene: TRBJ2-7; CDR3aa: CAIRAGGGSYEQYF
v_gene: TRBV5-1; len: 17; j_gene: TRBJ2-6; CDR3aa: CASFSRGSQSRANVLTF
v_gene: TRBV5-4; len: 14; j_gene: TRBJ1-3; CDR3aa: CASRQGVSGNTIYF
v_gene: TRBV19; len: 17; j_gene: TRBJ2-4; CDR3aa: CASSRTSGRGAKNIQYF
v_gene: TRBV30; len: 14; j_gene: TRBJ2-1; CDR3aa: CAWSVAGGGNEQFF